Below, 7 T cell receptor beta chains from the same sample are listed, as sequenced in a study of blood T cell repertoires in COVID-19. Some clones are missing from TCRdb's copy, which holds only in-frame ones; the method was immunoSEQ multiplex PCR. The sample yields 400,000 or so clones, approximately 90% seen once. The sequencing sample was made of peripheral blood. These receptors all stem from a woman between 40 and 55 years old with COVID-19, enrolled during active disease.

A note on this clone: Within the sample, other DNA sequences also encode this same CDR3. The CDR3, as DNA: TGTGCCAGCAGTTTAAGGGGGGGAGGTCAGCCCCAGCATTTT. Its protein product is CASSLRGGGQPQHF. The genes are TRBV28 and TRBJ1-5; D may be TRBD1 (6 bases). CDR1 is MDHEN and CDR2 is SYDVKM in the germline V gene. Trimming removed 2 bases at V and 6 bases at J, with 11 bases between. CDR3 length: 14 residues. Complete variable domain (other parts from reference TRBV28 and TRBJ1-5): DVKVTQSSRYLVKRTGEKVFLECVQDMDHENMFWYRQDPGLGLRLIYFSYDVKMKEKGDIPEGYSVSREKKERFSLILESASTNQTSMYLCASSLRGGGQPQHFGDGTRLSIL.

This clone showed up just once. The rearrangement links TRBV6-6 to TRBJ1-2; 7 nucleotides align to TRBD1. Germline values: CDR1 MNHNY, CDR2 SVGAGI (reference sequence). With V trimmed by 4 bases and J by 5 bases, 13 bases remained unmatched. This CDR3 spans 16 amino acids. The CDR3 spells CASSSPGGMRKYGYTF. The DNA of the CDR3 is TGTGCCAGCAGTTCCCCAGGGGGAATGAGGAAGTATGGCTACACCTTC.

This clone was detected a few times. The chain is built from TRBV28 and TRBJ1-6; D might be TRBD1 (6 bases). The V gene lost 6 bases and the J gene lost 2 bases, with 20 bases spanning the gap. The germline V gene has CDR1 MDHEN and CDR2 SYDVKM. This CDR3 spans 18 amino acids. CDR3 loop: CASSRTGTTHPYNSPLHF. The CDR3 DNA is TGTGCCAGCAGCCGAACCGGGACAACTCACCCCTATAATTCACCCCTCCACTTT.

This chain joins TRBV27 and TRBJ2-7; a possible D gene is TRBD1 (5 bases). The germline CDR1 and CDR2 sequences are MNHEY and SMNVEV (reference sequence). The CDR3 length is 15 residues. V was cut by 2 bases and J by 0 bases, with 11 bases left in between. The CDR3 protein is CASSLGQGVSYEQYF. CDR3 in DNA: TGTGCCAGCAGTTTAGGGCAGGGCGTCTCCTACGAGCAGTACTTC.

This chain connects TRBV9 to TRBJ2-1, with TRBD2 matching over 11 bases. V shed 4 bases and J 4 bases; nucleotides not matched to a gene: 4. Germline values: CDR1 SGDLS, CDR2 YYNGEE. The CDR3 totals 15 residues. The DNA of the CDR3 is TGTGCCAGCAGCCCAGGGACTAGCGGTTACAATGAGCAGTTCTTC. Translated: CASSPGTSGYNEQFF.

The rearrangement uses TRBV5-4 and TRBJ2-3; 8 positions match TRBD2. In germline, CDR1 is SGHNT, CDR2 YYREEE (reference sequence). CDR3 size: 16 residues. The V segment lost 3 bases and the J segment 0 bases; nucleotides outside the gene matches: 6. CDR3 in amino acids: CASSSELAASTDTQYF. CDR3 coding DNA: TGTGCCAGCAGCTCTGAACTAGCGGCTAGCACAGATACGCAGTATTTT. Full variable domain (outside the CDR3, taken from reference TRBV5-4 and TRBJ2-3): ETGVTQSPTHLIKTRGQQVTLRCSSQSGHNTVSWYQQALGQGPQFIFQYYREEENGRGNFPPRFSGLQFPNYSSELNVNALELDDSALYLCASSSELAASTDTQYFGPGTRLTVL.

V and J are TRBV28 and TRBJ1-3; 7 positions agree with TRBD1. Germline V CDR1 and CDR2: MDHEN, SYDVKM. The CDR3 spans 16 residues. The J segment lost 0 bases and the V segment lost 5 bases, leaving 7 bases of the junction unmatched. CDR3 residues: CASSPTGRSSGNTIYF. The CDR3 DNA reads TGTGCCAGCAGTCCGACAGGGAGGTCCTCTGGAAACACCATATATTTT. Supplemented by reference TRBV28 and TRBJ1-3, the full variable domain reads DVKVTQSSRYLVKRTGEKVFLECVQDMDHENMFWYRQDPGLGLRLIYFSYDVKMKEKGDIPEGYSVSREKKERFSLILESASTNQTSMYLCASSPTGRSSGNTIYFGEGSWLTVV.